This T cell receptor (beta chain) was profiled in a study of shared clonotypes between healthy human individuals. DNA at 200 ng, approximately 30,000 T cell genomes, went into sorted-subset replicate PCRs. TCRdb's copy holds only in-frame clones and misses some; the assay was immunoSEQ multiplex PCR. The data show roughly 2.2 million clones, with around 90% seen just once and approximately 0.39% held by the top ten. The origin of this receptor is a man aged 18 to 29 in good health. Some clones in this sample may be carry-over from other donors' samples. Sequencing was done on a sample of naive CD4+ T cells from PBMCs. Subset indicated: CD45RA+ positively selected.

The CDR3 protein is CASSLLPTGAGTEPEQFF. CDR3 DNA sequence: TGTGCCAGCAGCTTATTACCGACAGGGGCCGGTACCGAACCTGAGCAGTTCTTC. The V call is TRBV7-3, the J call TRBJ2-1, with 8 bases fitting TRBD1. In germline, CDR1 is SGHTA, CDR2 FQGTGA. CDR3 length equals 18 residues. V lost 2 bases and J lost 9; bases outside the gene matches: 18.